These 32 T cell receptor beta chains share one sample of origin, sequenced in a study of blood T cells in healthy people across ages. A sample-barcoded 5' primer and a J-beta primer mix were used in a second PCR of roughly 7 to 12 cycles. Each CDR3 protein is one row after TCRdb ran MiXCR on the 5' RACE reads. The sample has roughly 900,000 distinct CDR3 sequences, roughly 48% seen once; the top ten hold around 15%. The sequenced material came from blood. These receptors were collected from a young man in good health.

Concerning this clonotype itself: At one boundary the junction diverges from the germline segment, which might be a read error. CDR3 residues: CASSFQGLAEGTDTQYF. In DNA form, the CDR3 reads TGTGCCAGCAGCTTTCAGGGACTAGCGGAGGGCACGGATACGCAGTATTTT. This chain links TRBV7-2 with TRBJ2-3; 11 nucleotides line up with TRBD2. CDR1 is SGHTA and CDR2 is FQGNSA in the germline V gene. This CDR3 has 17 residues.

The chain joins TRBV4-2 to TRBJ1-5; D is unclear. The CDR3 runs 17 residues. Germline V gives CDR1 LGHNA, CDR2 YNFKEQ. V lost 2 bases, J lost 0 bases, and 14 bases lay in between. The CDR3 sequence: CASSQWELGDSNQPQHF. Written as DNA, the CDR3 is TGTGCCAGCAGCCAATGGGAACTTGGGGATAGCAATCAGCCCCAGCATTTT.

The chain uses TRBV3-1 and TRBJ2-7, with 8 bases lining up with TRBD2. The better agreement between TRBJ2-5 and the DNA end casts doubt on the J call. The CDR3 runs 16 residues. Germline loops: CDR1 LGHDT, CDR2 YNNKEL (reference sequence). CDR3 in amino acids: CASSQDVGGAGETQYF. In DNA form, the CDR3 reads TGTGCCAGCAGCCAAGATGTCGGGGGGGCTGGAGAGACCCAGTACTTC.

This CDR3 is CASSQGLAGVIKETQYF. CDR3 nucleotides: TGCGCCAGCAGCCAAGGACTAGCGGGGGTGATCAAAGAGACCCAGTACTTC. The chain has TRBV4-1 and TRBJ2-5; 12 nucleotides agree with TRBD2. Germline lookup yields CDR1 MGHRA and CDR2 YSYEKL. The CDR3 covers 17 residues. J was trimmed by 3 bases and V by 1 base; bases with no gene match: 6.

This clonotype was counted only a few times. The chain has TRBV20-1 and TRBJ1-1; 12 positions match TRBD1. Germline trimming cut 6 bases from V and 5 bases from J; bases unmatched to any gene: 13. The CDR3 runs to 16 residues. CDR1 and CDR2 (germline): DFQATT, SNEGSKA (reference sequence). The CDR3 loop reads CSAAGQGAIRRTEAFF. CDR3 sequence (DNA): TGCAGTGCCGCGGGACAGGGGGCGATAAGAAGGACTGAAGCTTTCTTT.

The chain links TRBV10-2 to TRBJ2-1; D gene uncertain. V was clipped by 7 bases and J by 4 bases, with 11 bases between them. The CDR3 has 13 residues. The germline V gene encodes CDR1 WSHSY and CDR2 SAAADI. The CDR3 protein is CASTREYYNEQFF. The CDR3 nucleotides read TGCGCCAGCACCAGAGAGTATTACAATGAGCAGTTCTTC.

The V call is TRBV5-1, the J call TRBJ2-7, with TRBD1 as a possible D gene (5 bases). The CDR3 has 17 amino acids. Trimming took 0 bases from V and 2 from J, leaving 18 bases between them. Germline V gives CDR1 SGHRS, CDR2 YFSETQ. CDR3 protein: CASSLAGFGETTYEQYF. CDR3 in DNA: TGCGCCAGCAGCTTGGCAGGGTTTGGAGAAACAACCTACGAGCAGTACTTC.

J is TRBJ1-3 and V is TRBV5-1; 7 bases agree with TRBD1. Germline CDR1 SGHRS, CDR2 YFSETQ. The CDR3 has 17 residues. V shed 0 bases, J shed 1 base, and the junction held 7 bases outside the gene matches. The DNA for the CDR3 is TGCGCCAGCAGCTTGGACCCGACAGGGAATTCTGGAAACACCATATATTTT. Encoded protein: CASSLDPTGNSGNTIYF. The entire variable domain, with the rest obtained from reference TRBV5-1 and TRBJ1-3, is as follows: KAGVTQTPRYLIKTRGQQVTLSCSPISGHRSVSWYQQTPGQGLQFLFEYFSETQRNKGNFPGRFSGRQFSNSRSEMNVSTLELGDSALYLCASSLDPTGNSGNTIYFGEGSWLTVV.

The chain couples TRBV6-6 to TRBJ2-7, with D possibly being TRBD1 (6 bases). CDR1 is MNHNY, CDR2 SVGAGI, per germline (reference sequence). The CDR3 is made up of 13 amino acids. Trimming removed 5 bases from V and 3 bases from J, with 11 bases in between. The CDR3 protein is CASSAQGYYEQYF. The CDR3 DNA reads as TGTGCCAGCAGTGCTCAGGGGTACTACGAGCAGTACTTC.

For the CDR3, the DNA is TGCAGTGCTAGAGATCTCGGGGGAACCTACAATGAGCAGTTCTTC. It specifies CSARDLGGTYNEQFF. The chain is built from TRBV20-1 and TRBJ2-1; weak D call: TRBD2 (6 bases). The germline gives CDR1 DFQATT, CDR2 SNEGSKA (reference sequence). Deletions cut 0 bases from V and 2 bases from J, with 11 bases between. The CDR3 spans 15 residues.

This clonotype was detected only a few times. The CDR3 coding sequence is TGTGCCAGCAGCTTAGACAGGGTAGAGGAGCAGTTCTTC. Amino acids: CASSLDRVEEQFF. This chain links TRBV11-2 with TRBJ2-1; D perhaps matches TRBD1 (5 bases). This CDR3 comprises 13 residues. CDR1 and CDR2 from the germline V gene are SGHAT and FQNNGV. Trimming stripped 0 bases from V and 10 bases from J, with 10 bases between. Based on the CDR3 plus reference TRBV11-2 and TRBJ2-1, the full variable domain is EAGVAQSPRYKIIEKRQSVAFWCNPISGHATLYWYQQILGQGPKLLIQFQNNGVVDDSQLPKDRFSAERLKGVDSTLKIQPAKLEDSAVYLCASSLDRVEEQFFGPGTRLTVL.

The CDR3 region has the DNA TGCGCCAGCAGCACCGGGGCAATGGCACAAGAGACCCAGTACTTC. This encodes CASSTGAMAQETQYF. The chain is built from TRBV5-1 and TRBJ2-5, with D possibly called TRBD1 or TRBD2 (5 bases each). Per the germline V gene, CDR1 is SGHRS and CDR2 is YFSETQ. CDR3 length: 15 residues. V was trimmed by 4 bases and J by 2 bases, leaving 15 bases between them. The full variable domain, its missing parts supplied by reference TRBV5-1 and TRBJ2-5, is KAGVTQTPRYLIKTRGQQVTLSCSPISGHRSVSWYQQTPGQGLQFLFEYFSETQRNKGNFPGRFSGRQFSNSRSEMNVSTLELGDSALYLCASSTGAMAQETQYFGPGTRLLVL.

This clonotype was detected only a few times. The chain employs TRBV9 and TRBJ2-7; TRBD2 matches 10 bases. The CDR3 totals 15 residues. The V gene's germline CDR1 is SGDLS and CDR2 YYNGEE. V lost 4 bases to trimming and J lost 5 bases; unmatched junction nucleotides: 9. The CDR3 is CASSPYKAGGDEQYF. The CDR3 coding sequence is TGTGCCAGCAGCCCCTACAAAGCGGGAGGGGACGAGCAGTACTTC. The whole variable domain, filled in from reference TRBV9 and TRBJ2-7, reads DSGVTQTPKHLITATGQRVTLRCSPRSGDLSVYWYQQSLDQGLQFLIQYYNGEERAKGNILERFSAQQFPDLHSELNLSSLELGDSALYFCASSPYKAGGDEQYFGPGTRLTVT.

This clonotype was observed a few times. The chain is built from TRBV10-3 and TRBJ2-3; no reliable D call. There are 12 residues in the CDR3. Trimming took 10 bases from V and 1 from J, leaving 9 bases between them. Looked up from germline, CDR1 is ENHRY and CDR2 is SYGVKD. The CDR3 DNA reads TGTGCCACCAATGAGGGCACAGATACGCAGTATTTT. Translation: CATNEGTDTQYF.

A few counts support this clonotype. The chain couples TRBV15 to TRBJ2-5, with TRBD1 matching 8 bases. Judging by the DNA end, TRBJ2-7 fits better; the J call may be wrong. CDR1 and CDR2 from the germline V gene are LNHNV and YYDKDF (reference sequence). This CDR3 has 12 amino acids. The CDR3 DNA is TGTGCCACCAGAGACAGGGGATCCGAGCAGTACTTC. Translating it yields CATRDRGSEQYF.

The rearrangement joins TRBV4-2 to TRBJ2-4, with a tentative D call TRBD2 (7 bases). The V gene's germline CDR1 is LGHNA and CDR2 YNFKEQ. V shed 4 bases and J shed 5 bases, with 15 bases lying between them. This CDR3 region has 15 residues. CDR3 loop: CASSPVLGGENIQYF. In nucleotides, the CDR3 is TGTGCCAGCAGCCCTGTACTAGGGGGGGAAAACATTCAGTACTTC.

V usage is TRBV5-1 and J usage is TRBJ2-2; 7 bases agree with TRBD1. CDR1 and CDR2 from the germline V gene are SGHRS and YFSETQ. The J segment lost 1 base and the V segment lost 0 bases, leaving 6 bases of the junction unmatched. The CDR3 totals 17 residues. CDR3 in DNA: TGCGCCAGCAGCTTGGTACCTGACAGGGTGAACACCGGGGAGCTGTTTTTT. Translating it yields CASSLVPDRVNTGELFF.

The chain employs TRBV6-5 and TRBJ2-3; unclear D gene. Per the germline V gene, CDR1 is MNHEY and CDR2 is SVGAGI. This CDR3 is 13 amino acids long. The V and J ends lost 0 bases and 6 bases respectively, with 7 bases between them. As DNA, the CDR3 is TGTGCCAGCAGTTACTCGATGCTGGATACGCAGTATTTT. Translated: CASSYSMLDTQYF.

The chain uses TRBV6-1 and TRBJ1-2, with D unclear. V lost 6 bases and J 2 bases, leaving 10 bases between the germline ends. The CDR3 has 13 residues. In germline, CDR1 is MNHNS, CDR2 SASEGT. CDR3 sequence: CASRTDLNYGYTF. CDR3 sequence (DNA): TGTGCCAGCAGGACCGATTTAAACTATGGCTACACCTTC.

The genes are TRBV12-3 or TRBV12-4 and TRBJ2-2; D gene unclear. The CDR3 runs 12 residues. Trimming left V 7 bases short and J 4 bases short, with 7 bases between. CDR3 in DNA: TGTGCCAGCACTCTATTCACCGGGGAGCTGTTTTTT. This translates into CASTLFTGELFF.

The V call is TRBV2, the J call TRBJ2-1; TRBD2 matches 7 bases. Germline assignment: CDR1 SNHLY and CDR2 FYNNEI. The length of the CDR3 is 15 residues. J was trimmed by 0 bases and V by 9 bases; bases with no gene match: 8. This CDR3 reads CASRLALNSYNEQFF. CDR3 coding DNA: TGTGCCAGTAGACTAGCCCTTAACTCCTACAATGAGCAGTTCTTC.

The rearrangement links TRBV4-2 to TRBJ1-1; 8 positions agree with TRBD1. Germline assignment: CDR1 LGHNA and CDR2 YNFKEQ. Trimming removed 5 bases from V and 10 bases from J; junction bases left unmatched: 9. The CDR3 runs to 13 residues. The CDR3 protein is CASSIGQGEGAFF. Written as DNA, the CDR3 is TGTGCCAGCAGCATTGGACAGGGCGAAGGAGCTTTCTTT.

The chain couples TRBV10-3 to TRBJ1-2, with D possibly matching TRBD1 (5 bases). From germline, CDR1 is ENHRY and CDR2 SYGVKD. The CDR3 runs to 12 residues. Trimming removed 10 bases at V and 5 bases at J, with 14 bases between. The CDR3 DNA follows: TGTGCCACCCACCAGGGCAATTATGGCTACACCTTC. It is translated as CATHQGNYGYTF.

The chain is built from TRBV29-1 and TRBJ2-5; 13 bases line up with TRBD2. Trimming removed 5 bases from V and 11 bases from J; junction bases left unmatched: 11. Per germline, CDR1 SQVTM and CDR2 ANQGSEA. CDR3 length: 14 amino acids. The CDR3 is CSVLGLAGVYGQYF. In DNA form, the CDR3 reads TGCAGCGTTCTCGGACTAGCGGGGGTCTACGGGCAGTACTTC.

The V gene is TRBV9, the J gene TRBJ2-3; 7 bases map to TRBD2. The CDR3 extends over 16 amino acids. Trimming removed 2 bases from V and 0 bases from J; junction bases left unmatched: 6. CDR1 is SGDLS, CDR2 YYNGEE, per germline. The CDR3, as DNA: TGTGCCAGCAGCGTCAGCGGGGTAATCAGCACAGATACGCAGTATTTT. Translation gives CASSVSGVISTDTQYF.

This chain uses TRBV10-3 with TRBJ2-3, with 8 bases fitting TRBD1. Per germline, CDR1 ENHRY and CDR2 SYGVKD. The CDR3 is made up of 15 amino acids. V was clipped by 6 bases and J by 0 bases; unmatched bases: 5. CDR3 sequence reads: CAISGGQVSTDTQYF. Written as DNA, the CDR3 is TGTGCCATCAGCGGGGGACAGGTCAGCACAGATACGCAGTATTTT.

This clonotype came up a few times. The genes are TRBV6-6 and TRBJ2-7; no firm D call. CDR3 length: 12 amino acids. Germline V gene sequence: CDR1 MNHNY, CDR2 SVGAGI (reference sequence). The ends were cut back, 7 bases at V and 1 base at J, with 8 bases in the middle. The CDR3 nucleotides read TGTGCCAGCACCGGGCGTTCCTACGAGCAGTACTTC. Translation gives CASTGRSYEQYF.

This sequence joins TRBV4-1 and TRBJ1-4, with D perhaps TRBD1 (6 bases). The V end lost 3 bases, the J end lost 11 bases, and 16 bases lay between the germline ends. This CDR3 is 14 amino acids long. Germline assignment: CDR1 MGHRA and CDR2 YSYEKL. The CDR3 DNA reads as TGCGCCAGCAGCCAGGGGGCGCTGAGAGAGAAACTGTTTTTT. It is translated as CASSQGALREKLFF.

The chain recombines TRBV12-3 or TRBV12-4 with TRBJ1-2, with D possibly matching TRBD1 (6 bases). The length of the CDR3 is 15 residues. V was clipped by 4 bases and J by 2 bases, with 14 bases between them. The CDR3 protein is CASSSPGGGNYGYTF. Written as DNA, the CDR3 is TGTGCCAGCAGTTCCCCGGGGGGCGGGAACTATGGCTACACCTTC.

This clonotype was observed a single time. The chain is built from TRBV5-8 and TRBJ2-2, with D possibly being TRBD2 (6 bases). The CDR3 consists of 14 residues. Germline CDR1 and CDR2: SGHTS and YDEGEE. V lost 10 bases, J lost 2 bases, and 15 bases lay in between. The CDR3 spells CADKRAGNTGELFF. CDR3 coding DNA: TGTGCCGACAAAAGGGCGGGAAACACCGGGGAGCTGTTTTTT.

The CDR3 region has the DNA TGTGCCAGCAGCCTGAGAGAAGGGCTAGCCAAAAACATTCAGTACTTC. It specifies CASSLREGLAKNIQYF. The chain carries TRBV3-1 and TRBJ2-4; D is ambiguous. The CDR3 runs 16 residues. Trimming removed 4 bases from V and 0 bases from J, with 13 bases in between. Germline V gene sequence: CDR1 LGHDT, CDR2 YNNKEL (reference sequence).

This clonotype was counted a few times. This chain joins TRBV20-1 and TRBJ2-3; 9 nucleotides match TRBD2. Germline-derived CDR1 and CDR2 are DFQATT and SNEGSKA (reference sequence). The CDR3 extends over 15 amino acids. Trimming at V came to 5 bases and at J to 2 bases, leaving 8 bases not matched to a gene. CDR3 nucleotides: TGCAGTGCTTTCCAACTAGCGGGTAACACAGATACGCAGTATTTT. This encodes CSAFQLAGNTDTQYF.